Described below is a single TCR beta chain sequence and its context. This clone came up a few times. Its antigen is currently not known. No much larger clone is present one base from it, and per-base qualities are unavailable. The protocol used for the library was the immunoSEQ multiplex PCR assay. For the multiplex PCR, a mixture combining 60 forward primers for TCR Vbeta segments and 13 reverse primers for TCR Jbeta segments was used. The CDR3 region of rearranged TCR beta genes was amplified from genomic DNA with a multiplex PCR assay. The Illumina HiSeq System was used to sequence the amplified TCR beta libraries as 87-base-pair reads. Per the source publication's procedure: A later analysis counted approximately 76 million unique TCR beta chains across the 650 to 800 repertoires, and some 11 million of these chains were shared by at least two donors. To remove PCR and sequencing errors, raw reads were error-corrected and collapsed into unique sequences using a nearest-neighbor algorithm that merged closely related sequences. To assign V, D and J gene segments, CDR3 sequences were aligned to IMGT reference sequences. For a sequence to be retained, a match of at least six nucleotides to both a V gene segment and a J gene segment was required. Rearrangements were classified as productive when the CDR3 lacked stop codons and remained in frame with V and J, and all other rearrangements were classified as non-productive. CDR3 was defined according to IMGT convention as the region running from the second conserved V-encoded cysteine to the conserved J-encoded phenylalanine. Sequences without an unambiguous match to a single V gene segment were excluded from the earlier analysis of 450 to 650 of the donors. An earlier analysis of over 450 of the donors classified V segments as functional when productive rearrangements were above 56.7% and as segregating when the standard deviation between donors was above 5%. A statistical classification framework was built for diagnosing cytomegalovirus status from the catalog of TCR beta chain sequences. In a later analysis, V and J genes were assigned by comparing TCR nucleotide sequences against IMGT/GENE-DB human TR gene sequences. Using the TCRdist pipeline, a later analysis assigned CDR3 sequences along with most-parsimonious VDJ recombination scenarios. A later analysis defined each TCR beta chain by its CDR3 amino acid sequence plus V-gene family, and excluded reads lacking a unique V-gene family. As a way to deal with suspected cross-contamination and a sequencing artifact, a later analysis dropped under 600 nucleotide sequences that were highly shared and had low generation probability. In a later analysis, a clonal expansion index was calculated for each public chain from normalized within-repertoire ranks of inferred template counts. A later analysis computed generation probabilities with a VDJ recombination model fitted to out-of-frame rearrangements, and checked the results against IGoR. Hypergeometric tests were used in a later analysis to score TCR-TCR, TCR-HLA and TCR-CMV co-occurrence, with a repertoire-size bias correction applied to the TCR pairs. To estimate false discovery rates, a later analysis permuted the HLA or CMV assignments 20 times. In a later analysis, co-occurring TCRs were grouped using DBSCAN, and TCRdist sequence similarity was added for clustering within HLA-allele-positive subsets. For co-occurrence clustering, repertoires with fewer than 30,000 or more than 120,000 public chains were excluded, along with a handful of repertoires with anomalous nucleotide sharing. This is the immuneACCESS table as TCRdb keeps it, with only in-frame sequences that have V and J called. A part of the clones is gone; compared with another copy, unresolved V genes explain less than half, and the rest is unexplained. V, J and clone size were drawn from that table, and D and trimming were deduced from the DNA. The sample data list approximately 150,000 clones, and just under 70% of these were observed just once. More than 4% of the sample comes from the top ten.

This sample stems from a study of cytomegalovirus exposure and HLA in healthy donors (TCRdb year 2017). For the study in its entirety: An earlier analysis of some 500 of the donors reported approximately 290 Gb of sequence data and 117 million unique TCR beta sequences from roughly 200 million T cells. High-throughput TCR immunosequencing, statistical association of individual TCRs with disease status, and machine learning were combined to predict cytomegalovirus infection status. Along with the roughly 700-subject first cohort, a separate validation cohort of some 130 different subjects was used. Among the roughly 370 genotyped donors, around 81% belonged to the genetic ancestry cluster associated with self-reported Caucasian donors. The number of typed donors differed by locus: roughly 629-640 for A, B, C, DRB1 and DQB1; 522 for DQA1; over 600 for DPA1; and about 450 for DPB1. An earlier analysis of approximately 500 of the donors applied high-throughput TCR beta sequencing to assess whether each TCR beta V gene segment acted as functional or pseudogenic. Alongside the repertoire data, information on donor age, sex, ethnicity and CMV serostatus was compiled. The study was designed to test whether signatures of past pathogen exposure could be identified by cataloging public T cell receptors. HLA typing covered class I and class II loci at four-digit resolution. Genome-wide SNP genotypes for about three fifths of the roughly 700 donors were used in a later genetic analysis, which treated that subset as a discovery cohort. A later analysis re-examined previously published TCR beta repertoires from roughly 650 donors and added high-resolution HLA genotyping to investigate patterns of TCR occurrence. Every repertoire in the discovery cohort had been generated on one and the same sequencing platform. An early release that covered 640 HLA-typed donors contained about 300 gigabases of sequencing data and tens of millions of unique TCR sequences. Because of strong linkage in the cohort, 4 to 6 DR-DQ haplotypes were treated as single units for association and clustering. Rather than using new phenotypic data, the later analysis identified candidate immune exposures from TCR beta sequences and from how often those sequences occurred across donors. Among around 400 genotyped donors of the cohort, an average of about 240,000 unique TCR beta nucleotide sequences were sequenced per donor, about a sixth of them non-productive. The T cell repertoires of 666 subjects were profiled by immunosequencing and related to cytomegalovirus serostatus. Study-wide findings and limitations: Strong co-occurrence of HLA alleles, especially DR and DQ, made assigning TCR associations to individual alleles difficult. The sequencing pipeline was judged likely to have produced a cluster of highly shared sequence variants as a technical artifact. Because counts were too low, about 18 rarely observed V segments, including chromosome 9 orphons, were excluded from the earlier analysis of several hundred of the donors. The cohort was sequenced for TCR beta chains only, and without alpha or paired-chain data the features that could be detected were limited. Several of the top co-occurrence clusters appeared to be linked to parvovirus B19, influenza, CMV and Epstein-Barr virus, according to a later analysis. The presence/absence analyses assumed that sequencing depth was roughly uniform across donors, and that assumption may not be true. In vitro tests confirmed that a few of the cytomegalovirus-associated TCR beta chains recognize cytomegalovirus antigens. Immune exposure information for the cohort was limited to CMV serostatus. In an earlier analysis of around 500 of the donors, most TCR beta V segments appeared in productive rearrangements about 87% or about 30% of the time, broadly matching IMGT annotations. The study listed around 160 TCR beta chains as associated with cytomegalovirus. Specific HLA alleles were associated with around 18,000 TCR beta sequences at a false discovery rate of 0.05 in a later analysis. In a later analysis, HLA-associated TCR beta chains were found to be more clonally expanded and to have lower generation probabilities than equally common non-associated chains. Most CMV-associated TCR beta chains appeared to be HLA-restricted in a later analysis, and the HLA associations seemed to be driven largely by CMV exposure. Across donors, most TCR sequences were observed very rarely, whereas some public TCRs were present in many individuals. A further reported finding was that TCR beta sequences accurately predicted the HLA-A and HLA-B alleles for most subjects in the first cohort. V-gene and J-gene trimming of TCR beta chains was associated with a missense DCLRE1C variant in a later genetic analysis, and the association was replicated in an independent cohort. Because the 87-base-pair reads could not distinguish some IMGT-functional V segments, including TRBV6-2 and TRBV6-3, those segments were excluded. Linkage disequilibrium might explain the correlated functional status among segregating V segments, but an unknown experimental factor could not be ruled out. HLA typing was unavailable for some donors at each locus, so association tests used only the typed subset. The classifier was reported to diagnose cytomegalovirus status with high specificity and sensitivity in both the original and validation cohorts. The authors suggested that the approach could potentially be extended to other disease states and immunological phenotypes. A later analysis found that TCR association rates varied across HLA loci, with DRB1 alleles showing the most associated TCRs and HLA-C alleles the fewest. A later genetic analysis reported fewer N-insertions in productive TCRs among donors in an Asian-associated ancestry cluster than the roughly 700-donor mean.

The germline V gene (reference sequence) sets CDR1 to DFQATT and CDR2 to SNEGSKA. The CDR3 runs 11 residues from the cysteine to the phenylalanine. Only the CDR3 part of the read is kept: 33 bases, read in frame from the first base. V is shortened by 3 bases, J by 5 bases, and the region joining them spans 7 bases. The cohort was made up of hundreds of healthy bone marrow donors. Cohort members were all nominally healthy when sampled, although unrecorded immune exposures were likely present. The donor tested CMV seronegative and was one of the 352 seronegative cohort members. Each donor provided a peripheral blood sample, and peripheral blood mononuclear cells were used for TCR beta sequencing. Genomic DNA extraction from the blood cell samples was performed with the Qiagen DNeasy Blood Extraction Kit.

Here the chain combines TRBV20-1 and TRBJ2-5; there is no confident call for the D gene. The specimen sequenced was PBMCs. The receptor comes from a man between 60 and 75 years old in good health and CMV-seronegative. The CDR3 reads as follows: CSASFLETQYF. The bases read TGCAGTGCTAGTTTCTTGGAGACCCAGTACTTC.